This TCR beta chain was obtained from a study of T cell repertoires in cytomegalovirus infection. TCRdb reanalysed the reads using MiXCR and keeps one entry per CDR3 protein. The table includes 150,000 or so distinct CDR3 sequences, about 20% detected once. The V segment lost 1 base and the J segment 0 bases; nucleotides outside the gene matches: 1. The CDR3 loop spans 16 amino acids. Looked up from germline, CDR1 is MGHRA and CDR2 is YSYEKL. The table lists this clonotype with a few counts. The antigen is not known. Study-level results: Ex vivo responses were dominated by HLA-C-restricted CMV-specific TCR beta clonotypes.

Sequencing used CD8+ T cells from cultured PBMCs, obtained from culture after CMV antigen stimulation. The chain combines TRBV4-1 with TRBJ2-7; TRBD2 aligns across 12 bases. This receptor was identified in a human donor in good health (CMV status not recorded). Some clones in this sample may be carry-over from other donors' samples. CDR3: CASSQGTSGVSYEQYF. The CDR3 DNA reads as TGCGCCAGCAGCCAAGGGACTAGCGGGGTCTCCTACGAGCAGTACTTC.